This TCR beta chain is drawn from a study of shared clonotypes between healthy human individuals. Donors were Caucasian adults residing in Nashville, Tennessee, USA. Sequencing was performed with immunoSEQ multiplex PCR; in TCRdb, only in-frame clones are kept and a portion is missing. The table shows more than 2,000,000 clones, with 93% occurring only once. Notes on this clone: Its antigen remains unidentified.

The CDR3 spans 19 residues. Germline lookup yields CDR1 SEHNR and CDR2 FQNEAQ (reference sequence). The trim removed 1 base at V and 2 bases at J, leaving 14 bases unmatched. Study outcomes and limitations: The authors sampled blood alone, and tissue repertoires likely differ.

This receptor was identified in a man between 18 and 29 years old in good health. Some clones in this sample may be carry-over from other donors' samples. The specimen was naive CD4+ T cells from PBMCs. The subset: CD45RA+ positively selected. The chain links TRBV7-9 to TRBJ1-1, with 9 bases that match TRBD1. CDR3: CASSLGRLTGGAENTEAFF. Here the CDR3 DNA reads TGTGCCAGCAGCTTAGGTAGGTTAACAGGGGGCGCCGAAAACACTGAAGCTTTCTTT. Drawing the rest from reference TRBV7-9 and TRBJ1-1, the complete variable domain is DTGVSQNPRHKITKRGQNVTFRCDPISEHNRLYWYRQTLGQGPEFLTYFQNEAQLEKSRLLSDRFSAERPKGSFSTLEIQRTEQGDSAMYLCASSLGRLTGGAENTEAFFGQGTRLTVV.